Listed here are 30 T cell receptor beta chains from one sample, sequenced in a study of T cell repertoires in aging, cancer and after chemotherapy. A mixed TRB-A/B primer pool amplified rearranged TRB by multiplex touch-down PCR. TCRdb reanalysed the multiplex PCR reads using MiXCR and keeps one entry per CDR3 protein. The table includes about 17,000 distinct CDR3 sequences, 50% detected once. Peripheral blood genomic DNA, not sorted cells or RNA, was the template. Material: blood. All receptors derive from a human donor in good health.

The chain combines TRBV5-5 with TRBJ2-5; D ambiguous. This CDR3 is 13 amino acids long. Trimming shortened V by 2 bases and J by 0 bases, and 5 bases separated the two germline ends. Germline V gene data show CDR1 as SGHKS and CDR2 as YYEKEE (reference sequence). The CDR3 sequence is CASSLRDQETQYF. The CDR3 nucleotides are TGTGCCAGCAGCTTAAGAGACCAAGAGACCCAGTACTTC.

This clonotype turned up a few times. The chain combines TRBV6-5 with TRBJ2-3, with 12 bases that match TRBD1. Germline trimming cut 2 bases from V and 7 bases from J; bases unmatched to any gene: 10. The CDR3 runs to 17 residues. Germline loops: CDR1 MNHEY, CDR2 SVGAGI. The CDR3 coding sequence is TGTGCCAGCAGTTACCTTCCCGGGACAGGGGGCGGTAATACGCAGTATTTT. It is translated as CASSYLPGTGGGNTQYF.

This clonotype was counted a few times. This chain uses TRBV19 with TRBJ2-7; 9 positions agree with TRBD2. CDR1 LNHDA and CDR2 SQIVND come from the germline V gene (reference sequence). J gave up 5 bases and V 5 bases, and 13 bases lay outside the gene matches. The CDR3 extends over 16 amino acids. The CDR3 loop reads CASSLLGPAGGNEQYF. Here the CDR3 DNA reads TGTGCCAGTAGTCTCCTGGGCCCAGCGGGAGGTAACGAGCAGTACTTC. Drawing the rest from reference TRBV19 and TRBJ2-7, the complete variable domain is DGGITQSPKYLFRKEGQNVTLSCEQNLNHDAMYWYRQDPGQGLRLIYYSQIVNDFQKGDIAEGYSVSREKKESFPLTVTSAQKNPTAFYLCASSLLGPAGGNEQYFGPGTRLTVT.

The chain uses TRBV12-3 or TRBV12-4 and TRBJ1-5; a possible D gene is TRBD1 (5 bases). The CDR3 runs to 15 residues. Deletions cut 2 bases from V and 7 bases from J, with 15 bases between. The CDR3 is CASSLKGRVDQPQHF. The CDR3 bases are TGTGCCAGCAGTTTAAAGGGCAGGGTGGACCAGCCCCAGCATTTT.

Note on this clonotype: This may come from a read error, since a much larger clone is one base off. The chain employs TRBV29-1 and TRBJ2-6; TRBD1 might be the D (6 bases). Germline-derived CDR1 and CDR2 are SQVTM and ANQGSEA. V was shortened by 1 base and J by 6 bases, with 16 bases between the two germline ends. This CDR3 comprises 16 residues. CDR3 sequence: CSVEARTGSKANVLTF. The CDR3 DNA is TGCAGCGTTGAAGCTAGAACAGGGTCTAAGGCCAACGTCCTGACTTTC. Variable domain in full (rest from reference TRBV29-1 and TRBJ2-6): SAVISQKPSRDICQRGTSLTIQCQVDSQVTMMFWYRQQPGQSLTLIATANQGSEATYESGFVIDKFPISRPNLTFSTLTVSNMSPEDSSIYLCSVEARTGSKANVLTFGAGSRLTVL.

The chain carries TRBV29-1 and TRBJ1-3, with a tentative D call TRBD1 (5 bases). V shed 2 bases and J shed 8 bases, with 13 bases lying between them. CDR1 and CDR2 (germline): SQVTM, ANQGSEA. The CDR3 runs 13 residues. CDR3 in amino acids: CSVERAGSDTIYF. CDR3 bases: TGCAGCGTTGAACGGGCAGGGAGCGACACCATATATTTT.

This clonotype was seen a few times. The chain employs TRBV15 and TRBJ2-3, with 8 positions matching TRBD2. The CDR3 contains 17 residues. The V and J ends lost 1 base and 1 base, in that order; junction bases with no gene match: 7. The germline gives CDR1 LNHNV, CDR2 YYDKDF (reference sequence). The CDR3 sequence is CATSRGPAGEGTDTQYF. The CDR3 nucleotides are TGTGCCACCAGCAGAGGTCCAGCGGGGGAGGGCACAGATACGCAGTATTTT.

The V gene is TRBV6-1, the J gene TRBJ2-3, with D possibly matching TRBD2 (6 bases). Per the germline V gene, CDR1 is MNHNS and CDR2 is SASEGT. Trimming took off 6 bases at V and 2 bases at J, with 12 bases between the two ends. The CDR3 is 14 residues long. Here the CDR3 reads CASRYSGFTDTQYF. As DNA, the CDR3 is TGTGCCAGCAGATATAGCGGATTCACAGATACGCAGTATTTT.

This clonotype was seen only once. The genes are TRBV27 and TRBJ2-7, with D possibly matching TRBD1 (6 bases). The CDR3 runs to 14 residues. Trimming stripped 2 bases from V and 0 bases from J, with 8 bases between. CDR1 is MNHEY and CDR2 is SMNVEV in the germline V gene (reference sequence). CDR3: CASSLLGGSYEQYF. CDR3 nucleotides: TGTGCCAGCAGTTTACTAGGGGGCTCCTACGAGCAGTACTTC.

The chain employs TRBV19 and TRBJ2-3; D may be TRBD2 (6 bases). The CDR3 is 17 residues long. Germline values: CDR1 LNHDA, CDR2 SQIVND (reference sequence). V was trimmed by 3 bases and J by 2 bases, leaving 18 bases between them. This chain's CDR3 is CASSMDMRGGYTDTQYF. Written as DNA, the CDR3 is TGTGCCAGTAGTATGGATATGAGGGGAGGATACACAGATACGCAGTATTTT.

This clonotype was observed a handful of times. The genes are TRBV6-5 and TRBJ2-7; no reliable D call. Germline lookup yields CDR1 MNHEY and CDR2 SVGAGI. V was clipped by 5 bases and J by 0 bases, with 11 bases between them. This CDR3 spans 14 amino acids. CDR3 nucleotide sequence: TGTGCCAGCAGTGGTAAGCGTAACTCCTACGAGCAGTACTTC. This translates into CASSGKRNSYEQYF.

The CDR3 region is CASSNSDTNTGELFF. In nucleotides, the CDR3 is TGTGCCAGCAGTAACAGCGATACGAACACCGGGGAGCTGTTTTTT. The gene calls are TRBV6-6 and TRBJ2-2; D not certain. CDR3 length equals 15 residues. Germline values: CDR1 MNHNY, CDR2 SVGAGI (reference sequence). V lost 5 bases and J lost 0, with 10 bases in between.

The CDR3 DNA sequence: TGCAGCGTCGACAGGGTTGATTCACCCCTCCACTTT. It codes for CSVDRVDSPLHF. This chain joins TRBV29-1 and TRBJ1-6; 7 bases match TRBD1. The trim removed 6 bases at V and 8 bases at J, leaving 4 bases unmatched. The germline CDR1 and CDR2 sequences are SQVTM and ANQGSEA. The CDR3 covers 12 residues.

This clonotype showed up just a few times. V is TRBV5-5 and J is TRBJ2-6, with 9 bases aligning to TRBD1. J was trimmed by 2 bases and V by 2 bases; bases with no gene match: 2. Germline V gene lookup returns CDR1 SGHKS and CDR2 YYEKEE (reference sequence). CDR3 length: 16 amino acids. DNA of the CDR3: TGTGCCAGCAGCTTCACAGGGGGCGCTGGGGCCAACGTCCTGACTTTC. It codes for CASSFTGGAGANVLTF.

The V call is TRBV5-6, the J call TRBJ2-3; no reliable D call. V was cut by 0 bases and J by 0 bases, with 2 bases left in between. CDR3 length: 13 amino acids. Germline assignment: CDR1 SGHDT and CDR2 YYEEEE. CDR3 sequence: CASSLGSTDTQYF. As DNA, the CDR3 is TGTGCCAGCAGCTTGGGTAGCACAGATACGCAGTATTTT.

The genes are TRBV19 and TRBJ2-7; 7 bases line up with TRBD1. Germline loops: CDR1 LNHDA, CDR2 SQIVND (reference sequence). CDR3 length equals 15 residues. V lost 7 bases, J lost 2 bases, and 11 bases stayed unmatched. This CDR3 is CASIRTGTAPYEQYF. The CDR3 region has the DNA TGTGCCAGTATCAGAACCGGGACAGCCCCCTACGAGCAGTACTTC.

The chain recombines TRBV19 with TRBJ2-5; 9 bases map to TRBD1. With 3 bases clipped from V and 2 bases from J, the junction kept 7 bases outside the gene matches. Germline lookup yields CDR1 LNHDA and CDR2 SQIVND (reference sequence). The CDR3 contains 16 residues. CDR3 region: CASSISAQGAQETQYF. The CDR3, as DNA: TGTGCCAGTAGTATTTCGGCACAGGGGGCTCAAGAGACCCAGTACTTC.

The CDR3 DNA is TGTGCCAGCAGCCGAACGGACAGGGGAGGAGAAAAACTGTTTTTT. Protein: CASSRTDRGGEKLFF. The chain is built from TRBV7-4 and TRBJ1-4; 9 bases match TRBD1. Germline CDR1 is SGHVT and CDR2 is SQSDAQ. V was clipped by 5 bases and J by 8 bases; unmatched bases: 9. The CDR3 has 15 amino acids.

CDR3 amino acids: CASSYVRRRTESSYEQYF. The CDR3 nucleotides are TGTGCCAGCAGTTACGTTCGTCGGCGGACAGAAAGCTCCTACGAGCAGTACTTC. This rearrangement joins TRBV6-2 or TRBV6-3 to TRBJ2-7; D perhaps matches TRBD1 (6 bases). Germline CDR1 reads MNHEY; CDR2 reads SVGEGT. There are 18 residues in the CDR3. Trimming took off 2 bases at V and 0 bases at J, with 20 bases between the two ends.

A single count supports this clonotype. This sequence joins TRBV29-1 and TRBJ1-1; D is unclear. This CDR3 is built from 13 residues. V lost 7 bases to trimming and J lost 3 bases, with 15 bases between them. Germline V gene lookup returns CDR1 SQVTM and CDR2 ANQGSEA. The DNA of the CDR3 is TGCAGCGCTCTCCAAGACGGCTACACTGAAGCTTTCTTT. Translation gives CSALQDGYTEAFF. The whole variable domain, remainder taken from reference TRBV29-1 and TRBJ1-1, is SAVISQKPSRDICQRGTSLTIQCQVDSQVTMMFWYRQQPGQSLTLIATANQGSEATYESGFVIDKFPISRPNLTFSTLTVSNMSPEDSSIYLCSALQDGYTEAFFGQGTRLTVV.

This clonotype was seen a few times. This chain connects TRBV6-2 or TRBV6-3 to TRBJ2-2; D is perhaps TRBD1 or TRBD2 (5 bases each). Germline-derived CDR1 and CDR2 are MNHEY and SVGEGT. Trimming left V 2 bases short and J 5 bases short, with 15 bases between. The CDR3 totals 16 residues. CDR3 DNA: TGTGCCAGCAGTTACGGAAGGGACGGGTGGACCGGGGAGCTGTTTTTT. It codes for CASSYGRDGWTGELFF.

This clonotype was recorded once. The J gene is TRBJ2-1, the V gene TRBV12-3 or TRBV12-4; 8 bases agree with TRBD2. With 3 bases clipped from V and 9 bases from J, the junction kept 4 bases outside the gene matches. The CDR3 consists of 13 residues. The CDR3 protein is CASSLYTSGEQFF. CDR3 DNA: TGTGCCAGCAGTTTGTATACTAGCGGTGAGCAGTTCTTC.

This clonotype has only a few counts. V is TRBV6-1 and J is TRBJ2-5; 9 nucleotides line up with TRBD1. Germline V gene sequence: CDR1 MNHNS, CDR2 SASEGT. The junction had 5 bases not matched to a gene; V was cut back by 4 bases and J by 2 bases. This CDR3 has 15 residues. This chain's CDR3 is CASSGQTGGQETQYF. The CDR3 DNA reads TGTGCCAGCAGTGGCCAGACAGGGGGGCAAGAGACCCAGTACTTC.

The chain uses TRBV13 and TRBJ2-6; 12 nucleotides agree with TRBD2. CDR1 and CDR2 (germline): PRHDT, FYEKMQ (reference sequence). The CDR3 has 19 amino acids. The V segment lost 4 bases and the J segment 0 bases; nucleotides outside the gene matches: 7. CDR3 amino acids: CASSSDRTSGISGANVLTF. The CDR3 region has the DNA TGTGCCAGCAGCTCAGACCGGACTAGCGGGATCTCTGGGGCCAACGTCCTGACTTTC.

The chain couples TRBV19 to TRBJ1-2, with TRBD1 identical over 7 bases. The CDR3 length is 13 residues. J lost 3 bases, V lost 6 bases, and 4 bases had no gene match. Germline CDR1 and CDR2: LNHDA and SQIVND (reference sequence). This chain's CDR3 is CASSTGAHYGYTF. The CDR3 DNA follows: TGTGCCAGTAGCACAGGGGCGCACTATGGCTACACCTTC.

This chain connects TRBV19 to TRBJ2-5; TRBD1 matches at 7 bases. With 7 bases clipped from V and 5 bases from J, the junction kept 1 base outside the gene matches. Germline loops: CDR1 LNHDA, CDR2 SQIVND (reference sequence). The CDR3 is made up of 11 amino acids. CDR3 sequence reads: CASMDRETQYF. The CDR3 DNA reads TGTGCCAGTATGGACAGGGAGACCCAGTACTTC.

V usage is TRBV19 and J usage is TRBJ1-2; D may be TRBD1 (6 bases). With 5 bases removed from V and 4 bases from J, the gap between germline ends came to 11 bases. Germline lookup yields CDR1 LNHDA and CDR2 SQIVND (reference sequence). The CDR3 is made up of 13 amino acids. The CDR3 protein is CASSAQGFYGYTF. The CDR3 coding sequence is TGTGCCAGTAGTGCGCAGGGGTTCTATGGCTACACCTTC.

The CDR3 loop reads CSVLSSEQYF. Written as DNA, the CDR3 is TGCAGCGTTCTCAGCAGCGAGCAGTACTTC. The chain combines TRBV29-1 with TRBJ2-7; no definite D call. This CDR3 spans 10 amino acids. Deletions cut 5 bases from V and 6 bases from J, with 8 bases between. Germline CDR1 reads SQVTM; CDR2 reads ANQGSEA.

This clonotype ranks as medium-sized. The J gene is TRBJ2-1, the V gene TRBV29-1, with no clear D. With 3 bases removed from V and 0 bases from J, the gap between germline ends came to 9 bases. The CDR3 runs 14 residues. Germline V gene sequence: CDR1 SQVTM, CDR2 ANQGSEA. The DNA for the CDR3 is TGCAGCGTTGAGTGGCAGAGCTCCTACAATGAGCAGTTCTTC. Its translation: CSVEWQSSYNEQFF.

A few counts support this clonotype. The rearrangement uses TRBV19 and TRBJ1-6, with D hard to call. Per germline, CDR1 LNHDA and CDR2 SQIVND (reference sequence). CDR3 size: 14 residues. V was trimmed by 7 bases and J by 8 bases, leaving 15 bases between them. The CDR3 nucleotides read TGTGCCAGTACCTCAATCGGACCCTATTCACCCCTCCACTTT. Translation gives CASTSIGPYSPLHF.